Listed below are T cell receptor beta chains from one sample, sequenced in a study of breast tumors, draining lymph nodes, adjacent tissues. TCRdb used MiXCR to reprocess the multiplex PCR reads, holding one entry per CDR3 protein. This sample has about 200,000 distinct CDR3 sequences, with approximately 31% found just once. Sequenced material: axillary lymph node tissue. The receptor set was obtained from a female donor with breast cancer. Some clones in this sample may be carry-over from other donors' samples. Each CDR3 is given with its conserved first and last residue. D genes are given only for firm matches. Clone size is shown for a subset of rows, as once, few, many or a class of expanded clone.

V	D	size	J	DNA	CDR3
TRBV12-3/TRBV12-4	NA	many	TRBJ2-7	TGTGCCAGCAGTTTCTCCGACAGCTACGAGCAGTACTTC	CASSFSDSYEQYF
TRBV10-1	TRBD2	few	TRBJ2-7	TGCGCCAGCAGTCCGGGCGGGAGTCTATCCTACGAGCAGTACTTC	CASSPGGSLSYEQYF
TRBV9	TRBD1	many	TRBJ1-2	TGTGCCAGCAGCGCAGGACAGGGGCTCTATGGCTACACCTTC	CASSAGQGLYGYTF
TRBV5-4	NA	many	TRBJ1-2	TGTGCCAGCAGCTTGGGTGGGGCCGACTATGGCTACACCTTC	CASSLGGADYGYTF
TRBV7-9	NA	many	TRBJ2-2	TGTGCCAGCAGCCAAGGGAACACCGGGGAGCTGTTTTTT	CASSQGNTGELFF
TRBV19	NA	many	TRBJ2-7	TGTGCCAGTAGTATAGGAGGGTCGGATTTTTTCGAGCAGTACTTC	CASSIGGSDFFEQYF
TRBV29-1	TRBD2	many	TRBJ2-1	TGCAGCGTTGTGGGTCTAGCGGGAGAAATCCATGAGCAGTTCTTC	CSVVGLAGEIHEQFF
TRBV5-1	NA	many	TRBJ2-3	TGCGCCAGCAGCTTGGCCGTACCGGGCCCAGATACGCAGTATTTT	CASSLAVPGPDTQYF
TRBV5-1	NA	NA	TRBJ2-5	TGCGCCAGCAGCTTGACCCCAGGAGCAGGGGCAGGCGGGCAAGAGACCCAGTACTTC	CASSLTPGAGAGGQETQYF
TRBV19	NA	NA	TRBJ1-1	TGTGCCAGTATTCCCAGGGGACGGCAGAACACTGAAGCTTTCTTT	CASIPRGRQNTEAFF
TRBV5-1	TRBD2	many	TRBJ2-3	TGCGCCAGCAGCAGTGACGGGACTAGCTCAGATACGCAGTATTTT	CASSSDGTSSDTQYF
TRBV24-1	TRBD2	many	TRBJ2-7	TGTGCCACCAGTGATTTACAAGCGGGAGTTTACGAGCAGTACTTC	CATSDLQAGVYEQYF
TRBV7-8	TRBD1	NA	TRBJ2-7	TGTGCCAGCGGCTGGGGGACAGTCCTTGGCGGTTACGAGCAGTACTTC	CASGWGTVLGGYEQYF
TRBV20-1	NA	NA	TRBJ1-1	TGCACCACAGGAACCGATCGGGACTTGAACACTGAAGCTTTCTTT	CTTGTDRDLNTEAFF
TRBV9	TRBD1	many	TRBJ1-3	TGTGCCAGCAGCACAACAGGGGCTGGAAACACCATATATTTT	CASSTTGAGNTIYF